A selection of T cell receptor beta chains follows, all from one sample in a study of blood T cell repertoires in COVID-19. The assay was immunoSEQ multiplex PCR, and TCRdb's table has in-frame clones only and misses some. The sample records roughly 230,000 clones, roughly 85% being singletons. What was sequenced was peripheral blood. The receptors shown here come from a man aged 50 to 60 with COVID-19, enrolled during active disease. Each CDR3 is given with its conserved first and last residue. D genes are given only for firm matches. Not all rows give a size; the values are once, few, many and, for expanded clones, a class.

length | J | D | size | V | DNA | CDR3
17 | TRBJ2-2 | TRBD1 | - | TRBV27 | TGTGCCAGTGGAGACAGGGGGCACATCGGGAGGACCGGGGAGCTGTTTTTT | CASGDRGHIGRTGELFF
16 | TRBJ1-3 | TRBD1 | once | TRBV4-2 | TGTGCCAGCAGCCAACTCGGACAGGGGGCAGGAAACACCATATATTTT | CASSQLGQGAGNTIYF
17 | TRBJ2-1 | TRBD2 | - | TRBV3-1/TRBV3-2 | TGTGCCAGCAGCCAATTACTAGCGGGGATCTGCAACAATGAGCAGTTCTTC | CASSQLLAGICNNEQFF
15 | TRBJ1-3 | TRBD1 | - | TRBV6-1 | TGTGCCAGCAGTGAAGGGACCGGGACAGAAAACACCATATATTTT | CASSEGTGTENTIYF
14 | TRBJ2-7 | TRBD2 | - | TRBV6-5 | TGTGCCAGCAGCCATTCAAAGCGGGGCTACGAGCAGTACTTC | CASSHSKRGYEQYF
14 | TRBJ1-1 | - | - | TRBV1 | TGCACCAGCAGCCATAGAGGACCAGGGATTGAAGCTTTCTTT | CTSSHRGPGIEAFF
15 | TRBJ1-2 | - | - | TRBV19 | TGTGCCAGTAGTATTGGAGGGCACGCTAACTATGGCTACACCTTC | CASSIGGHANYGYTF
13 | TRBJ1-2 | - | - | TRBV29-1 | TGCAGCGTTGAATCGGGAATTGGCTATGGCTACACCTTC | CSVESGIGYGYTF
15 | TRBJ2-5 | TRBD2 | - | TRBV3-1/TRBV3-2 | TGTGCCAGCAGCCAAGGACTAGCGGGGGGGGAGACCCAGTACTTC | CASSQGLAGGETQYF
15 | TRBJ2-5 | TRBD1 | - | TRBV10-3 | TGTGCCATCAGTGACCCCGGGACAGGGACAGAGACCCAGTACTTC | CAISDPGTGTETQYF
12 | TRBJ1-1 | - | - | TRBV5-1 | TGCGCCAGCAGCCCAGAGAACACTGAAGCTTTCTTT | CASSPENTEAFF
15 | TRBJ1-2 | - | - | TRBV6-5 | TGTGCCAGCAGTTACTCGATACTTTATTTTTACGGCTACACCTTC | CASSYSILYFYGYTF
13 | TRBJ1-2 | TRBD1 | - | TRBV10-3 | TGTGCCATCAATTACGACAGGGACCATGGCTACACCTTC | CAINYDRDHGYTF
18 | TRBJ2-2 | - | once | TRBV7-9 | TGTGCCAGCAGCTTAGAGGTTTCGGGTTATATCAGCACCGGGGAGCTGTTTTTT | CASSLEVSGYISTGELFF
18 | TRBJ2-1 | TRBD2 | - | TRBV11-2 | TGTGCCAGCAGGAGTGAGACTAGCGGGGGGGCGCCCTACAATGAGCAGTTCTTC | CASRSETSGGAPYNEQFF
13 | TRBJ1-1 | TRBD1 | few | TRBV29-1 | TGCAGCGTGGTACAGGGGGCCAACACTGAAGCTTTCTTT | CSVVQGANTEAFF
15 | TRBJ2-3 | - | - | TRBV24-1 | TGTGCCACCAGTGAGAAGGGCAGGGTTGCGGATACGCAGTATTTT | CATSEKGRVADTQYF
14 | TRBJ2-3 | TRBD2 | once | TRBV7-3 | TGTGCCAGCAGCTTAGGGACTATGACAGATACGCAGTATTTT | CASSLGTMTDTQYF
16 | TRBJ2-2 | TRBD2 | - | TRBV6-5 | TGTGCCAGCAGTTACCCCGTAGCGGGGGGCACCGGGGAGCTGTTTTTT | CASSYPVAGGTGELFF
14 | TRBJ2-1 | - | - | TRBV7-8 | TGTGCCAGCACCCGACTGAGCTCCTACAATGAGCAGTTCTTC | CASTRLSSYNEQFF
16 | TRBJ1-1 | - | - | TRBV10-3 | TGTGCCATCAGTGCCAAGACAGGATCAATGAACACTGAAGCTTTCTTT | CAISAKTGSMNTEAFF
16 | TRBJ2-3 | TRBD1 | - | TRBV7-3 | TGTGCCAGCAGCTTCGCCGGGACAGGCTTCACAGATACGCAGTATTTT | CASSFAGTGFTDTQYF
17 | TRBJ1-4 | - | - | TRBV5-5 | TGTGCCAGCAGCTTGGAAAAAACAGGGAGGGTTGGTGAAAAACTGTTTTTT | CASSLEKTGRVGEKLFF
15 | TRBJ1-4 | TRBD1 | - | TRBV9 | TGTGCCAGCAGCCGGGGGGGACAGTTGAATGAAAAACTGTTTTTT | CASSRGGQLNEKLFF
14 | TRBJ2-2 | TRBD1 | - | TRBV5-1 | TGCGCCAGCAGCCTGGGACAGGGCACCGGGGAGCTGTTTTTT | CASSLGQGTGELFF
15 | TRBJ2-5 | TRBD2 | - | TRBV7-6 | TGTGCCAGCAGCCTAGCGGGGGGGCCTCGGGAGACCCAGTACTTC | CASSLAGGPRETQYF
11 | TRBJ2-7 | - | - | TRBV2 | TGTGCCGGGGCTTTCGGGTACGAGCAGTACTTC | CAGAFGYEQYF
13 | TRBJ2-7 | TRBD1 | - | TRBV5-4 | TGTGCCAGCAGCCCCAGGGACAGTTTACAGCAGTACTTC | CASSPRDSLQQYF
19 | TRBJ2-3 | TRBD2 | - | TRBV4-1 | TGCGCCAGCAGCCAAGTATGGACTAGCGGGGGTGATTCCACAGATACGCAGTATTTT | CASSQVWTSGGDSTDTQYF
13 | TRBJ2-7 | - | few | TRBV21-1 | TGTGCCAGCAGCTCAGGGGTCCTCTACGAGCAGTACTTC | CASSSGVLYEQYF
12 | TRBJ1-5 | - | - | TRBV2 | TGTGCCAGCAGTGAAGCGCTCAGGCCCCAGCATTTT | CASSEALRPQHF
15 | TRBJ2-7 | TRBD1 | - | TRBV10-3 | TGTGCCATCAGTGAGTCGGCAGGGGGCGAGGGCGAGCAGTACTTC | CAISESAGGEGEQYF